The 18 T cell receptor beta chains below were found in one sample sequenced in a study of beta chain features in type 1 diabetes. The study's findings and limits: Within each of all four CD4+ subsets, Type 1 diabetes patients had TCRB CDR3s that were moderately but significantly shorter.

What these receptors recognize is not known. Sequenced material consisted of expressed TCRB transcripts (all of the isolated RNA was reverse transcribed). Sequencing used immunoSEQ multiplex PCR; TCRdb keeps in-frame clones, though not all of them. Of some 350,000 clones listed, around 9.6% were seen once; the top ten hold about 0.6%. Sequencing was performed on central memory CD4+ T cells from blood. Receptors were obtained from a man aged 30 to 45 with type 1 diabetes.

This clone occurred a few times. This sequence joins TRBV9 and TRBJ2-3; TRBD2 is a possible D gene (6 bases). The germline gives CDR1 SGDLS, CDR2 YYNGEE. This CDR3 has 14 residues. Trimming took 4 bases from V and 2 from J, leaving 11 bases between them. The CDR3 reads CASSTGVPTDTQYF. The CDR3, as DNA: TGTGCCAGCAGCACGGGAGTTCCCACAGATACGCAGTATTTT.

Here the CDR3 DNA reads TGCGCCAGCAGCTCGGGACAGGCCATCGACGAGCAGTACTTC. It is translated as CASSSGQAIDEQYF. J is TRBJ2-7 and V is TRBV5-1; 8 bases are shared with TRBD1. Trimming cost V 3 bases and J 5 bases; bases outside gene matches: 7. Germline CDR1 is SGHRS and CDR2 is YFSETQ. The CDR3 runs 14 residues.

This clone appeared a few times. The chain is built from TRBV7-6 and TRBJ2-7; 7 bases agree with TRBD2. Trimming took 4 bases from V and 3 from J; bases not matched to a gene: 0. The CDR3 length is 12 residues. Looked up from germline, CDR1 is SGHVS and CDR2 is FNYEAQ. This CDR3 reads CASSSSGYEQYF. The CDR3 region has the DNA TGTGCCAGCAGCTCTAGCGGCTACGAGCAGTACTTC.

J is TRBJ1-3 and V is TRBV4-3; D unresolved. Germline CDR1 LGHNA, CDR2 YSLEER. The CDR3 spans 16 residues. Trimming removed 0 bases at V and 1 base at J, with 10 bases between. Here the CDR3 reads CASSQDRAASGNTIYF. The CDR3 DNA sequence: TGCGCCAGCAGCCAAGATCGGGCAGCTTCTGGAAACACCATATATTTT.

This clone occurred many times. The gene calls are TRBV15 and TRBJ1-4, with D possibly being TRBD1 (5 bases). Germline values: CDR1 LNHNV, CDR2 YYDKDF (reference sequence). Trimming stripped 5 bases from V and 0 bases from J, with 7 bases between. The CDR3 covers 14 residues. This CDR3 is CATSPRATNEKLFF. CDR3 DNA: TGTGCCACCAGCCCCAGGGCAACTAATGAAAAACTGTTTTTT.

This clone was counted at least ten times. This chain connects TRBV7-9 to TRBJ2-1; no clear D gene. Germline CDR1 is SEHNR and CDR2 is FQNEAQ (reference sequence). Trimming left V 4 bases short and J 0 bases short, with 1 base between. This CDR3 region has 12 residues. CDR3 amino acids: CASSYSYNEQFF. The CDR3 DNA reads TGTGCCAGCAGCTACTCCTACAATGAGCAGTTCTTC.

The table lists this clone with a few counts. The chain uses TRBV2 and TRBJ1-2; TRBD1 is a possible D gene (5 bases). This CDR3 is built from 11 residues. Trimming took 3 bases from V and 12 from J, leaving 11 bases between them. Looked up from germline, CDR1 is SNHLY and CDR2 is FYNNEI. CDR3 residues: CASSEYRLDTF. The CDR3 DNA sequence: TGTGCCAGCAGTGAGTACAGGCTTGACACCTTC.

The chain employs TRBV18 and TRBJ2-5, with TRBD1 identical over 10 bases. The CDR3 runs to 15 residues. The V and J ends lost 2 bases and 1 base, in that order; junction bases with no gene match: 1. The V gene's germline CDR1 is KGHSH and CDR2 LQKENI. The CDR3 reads CASSPDRGPQETQYF. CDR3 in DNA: TGTGCCAGCTCACCAGACAGGGGGCCCCAAGAGACCCAGTACTTC.

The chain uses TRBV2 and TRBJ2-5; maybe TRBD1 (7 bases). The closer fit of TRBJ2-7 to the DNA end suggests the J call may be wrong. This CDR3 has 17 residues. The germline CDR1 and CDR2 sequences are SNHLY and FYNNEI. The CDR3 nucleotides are TGTGCCAGCAGTGAATTGTCCGGACAGGAGGGAGGTTACGAGCAGTACTTC. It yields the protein CASSELSGQEGGYEQYF.

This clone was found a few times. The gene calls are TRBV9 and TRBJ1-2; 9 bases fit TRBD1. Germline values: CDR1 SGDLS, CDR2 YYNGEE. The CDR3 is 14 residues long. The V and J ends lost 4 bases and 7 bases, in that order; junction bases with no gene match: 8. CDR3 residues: CASSPQSTGGGYTF. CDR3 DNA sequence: TGTGCCAGCAGCCCCCAATCGACAGGGGGTGGCTACACCTTC. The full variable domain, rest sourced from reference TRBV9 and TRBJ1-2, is DSGVTQTPKHLITATGQRVTLRCSPRSGDLSVYWYQQSLDQGLQFLIQYYNGEERAKGNILERFSAQQFPDLHSELNLSSLELGDSALYFCASSPQSTGGGYTFGSGTRLTVV.

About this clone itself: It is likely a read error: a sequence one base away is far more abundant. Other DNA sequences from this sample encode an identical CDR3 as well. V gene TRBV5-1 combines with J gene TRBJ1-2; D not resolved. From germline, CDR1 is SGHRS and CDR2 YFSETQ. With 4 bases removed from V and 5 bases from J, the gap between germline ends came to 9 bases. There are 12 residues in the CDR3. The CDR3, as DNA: TGCGCCAGCAGCCTTGTGGAGTATGGCTACACCTTC. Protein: CASSLVEYGYTF.

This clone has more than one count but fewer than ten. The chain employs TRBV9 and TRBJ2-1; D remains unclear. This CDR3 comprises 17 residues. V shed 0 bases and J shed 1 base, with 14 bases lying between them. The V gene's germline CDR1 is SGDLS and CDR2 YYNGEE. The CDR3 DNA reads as TGTGCCAGCAGCGTAGCGGGCGGTCCCAGTTCCTACAATGAGCAGTTCTTC. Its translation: CASSVAGGPSSYNEQFF.

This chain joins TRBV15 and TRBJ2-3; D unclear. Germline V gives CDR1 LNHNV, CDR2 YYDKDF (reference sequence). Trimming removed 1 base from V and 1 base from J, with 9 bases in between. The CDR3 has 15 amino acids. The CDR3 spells CATSRVRFGTDTQYF. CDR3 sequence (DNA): TGTGCCACCAGCAGAGTCAGGTTCGGCACAGATACGCAGTATTTT.

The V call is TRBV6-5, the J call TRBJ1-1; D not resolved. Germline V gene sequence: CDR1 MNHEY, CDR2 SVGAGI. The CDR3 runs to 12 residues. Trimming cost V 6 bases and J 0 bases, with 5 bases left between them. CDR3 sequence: CASRRLNTEAFF. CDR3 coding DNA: TGTGCCAGCAGGCGCCTGAACACTGAAGCTTTCTTT.

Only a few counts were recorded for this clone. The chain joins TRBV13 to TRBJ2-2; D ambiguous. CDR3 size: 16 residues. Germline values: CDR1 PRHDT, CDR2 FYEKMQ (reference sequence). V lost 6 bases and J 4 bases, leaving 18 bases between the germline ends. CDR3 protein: CASSPLKGISTGELFF. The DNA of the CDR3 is TGTGCCAGCAGTCCCCTTAAGGGAATAAGCACCGGGGAGCTGTTTTTT.

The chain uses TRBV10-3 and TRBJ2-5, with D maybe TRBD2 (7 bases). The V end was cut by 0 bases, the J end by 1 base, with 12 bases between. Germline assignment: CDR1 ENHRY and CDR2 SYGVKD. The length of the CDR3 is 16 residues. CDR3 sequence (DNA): TGTGCCATCAGTGAGTCTCGGGGGGCCGGCCAAGAGACCCAGTACTTC. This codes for CAISESRGAGQETQYF.

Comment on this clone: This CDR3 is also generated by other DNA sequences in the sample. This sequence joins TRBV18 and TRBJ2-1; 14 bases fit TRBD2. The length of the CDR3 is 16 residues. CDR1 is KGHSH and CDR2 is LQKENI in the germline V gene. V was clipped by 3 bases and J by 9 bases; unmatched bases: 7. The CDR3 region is CASSPPGLAGEGEQFF. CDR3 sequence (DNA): TGTGCCAGCTCACCCCCGGGACTAGCGGGAGAGGGTGAGCAGTTCTTC. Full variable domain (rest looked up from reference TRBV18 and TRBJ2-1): NAGVMQNPRHLVRRRGQEARLRCSPMKGHSHVYWYRQLPEEGLKFMVYLQKENIIDESGMPKERFSAEFPKEGPSILRIQQVVRGDSAAYFCASSPPGLAGEGEQFFGPGTRLTVL.

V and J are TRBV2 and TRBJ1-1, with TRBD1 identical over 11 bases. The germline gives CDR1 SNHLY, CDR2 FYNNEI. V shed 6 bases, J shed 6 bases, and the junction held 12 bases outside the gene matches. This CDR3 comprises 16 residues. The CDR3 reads CASSPGTGGVVAEAFF. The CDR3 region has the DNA TGTGCCAGCAGCCCCGGGACAGGGGGAGTGGTGGCTGAAGCTTTCTTT. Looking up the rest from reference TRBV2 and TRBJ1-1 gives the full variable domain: EPEVTQTPSHQVTQMGQEVILRCVPISNHLYFYWYRQILGQKVEFLVSFYNNEISEKSEIFDDQFSVERPDGSNFTLKIRSTKLEDSAMYFCASSPGTGGVVAEAFFGQGTRLTVV.